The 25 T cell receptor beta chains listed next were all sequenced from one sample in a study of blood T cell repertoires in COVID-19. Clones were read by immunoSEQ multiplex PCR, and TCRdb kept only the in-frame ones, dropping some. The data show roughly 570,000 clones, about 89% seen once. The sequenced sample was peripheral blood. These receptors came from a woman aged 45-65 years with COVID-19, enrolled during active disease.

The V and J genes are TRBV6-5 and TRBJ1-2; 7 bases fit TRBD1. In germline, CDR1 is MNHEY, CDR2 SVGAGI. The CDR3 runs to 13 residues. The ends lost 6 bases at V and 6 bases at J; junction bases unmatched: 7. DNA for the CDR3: TGTGCCAGCAGAATCCGGGACAGAGATGGCTACACCTTC. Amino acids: CASRIRDRDGYTF.

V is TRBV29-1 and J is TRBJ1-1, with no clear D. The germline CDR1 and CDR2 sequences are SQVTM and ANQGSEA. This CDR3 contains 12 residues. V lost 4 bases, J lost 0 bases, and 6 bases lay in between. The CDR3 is CSVVVVNTEAFF. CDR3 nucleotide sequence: TGCAGCGTTGTTGTAGTGAACACTGAAGCTTTCTTT.

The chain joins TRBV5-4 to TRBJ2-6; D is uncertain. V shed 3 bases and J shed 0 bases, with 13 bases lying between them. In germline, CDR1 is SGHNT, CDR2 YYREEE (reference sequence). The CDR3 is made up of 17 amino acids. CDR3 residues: CASSSRARYSGANVLTF. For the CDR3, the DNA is TGTGCCAGCAGCTCCCGAGCGAGGTACTCTGGGGCCAACGTCCTGACTTTC.

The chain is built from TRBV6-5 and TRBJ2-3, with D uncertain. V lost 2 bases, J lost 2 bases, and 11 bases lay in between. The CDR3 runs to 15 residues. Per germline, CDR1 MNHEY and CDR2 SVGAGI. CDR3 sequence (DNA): TGTGCCAGCAGTTACCGGAACTATCCCACAGATACGCAGTATTTT. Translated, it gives CASSYRNYPTDTQYF.

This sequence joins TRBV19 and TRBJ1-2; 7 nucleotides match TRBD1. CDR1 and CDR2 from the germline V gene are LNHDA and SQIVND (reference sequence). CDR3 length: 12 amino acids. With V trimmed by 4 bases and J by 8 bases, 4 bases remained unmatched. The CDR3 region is CASSTGGGGYTF. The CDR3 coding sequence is TGTGCCAGTAGTACAGGGGGAGGAGGCTACACCTTC.

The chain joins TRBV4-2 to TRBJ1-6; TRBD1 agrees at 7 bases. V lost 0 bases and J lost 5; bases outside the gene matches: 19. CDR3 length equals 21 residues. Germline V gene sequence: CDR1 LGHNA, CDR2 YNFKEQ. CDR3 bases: TGTGCCAGCAGCCAAGAGGAAGTCGCCAGGGGGTCATCACCAGATAATTCACCCCTCCACTTT. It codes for CASSQEEVARGSSPDNSPLHF.

CDR3 amino acids: CASSPATGLTEAFF. CDR3 nucleotide sequence: TGCGCCAGCAGCCCCGCGACAGGGCTGACTGAAGCTTTCTTT. The rearrangement links TRBV5-1 to TRBJ1-1; 7 bases map to TRBD1. The germline gives CDR1 SGHRS, CDR2 YFSETQ. V gave up 4 bases and J gave up 5 bases; unmatched junction bases: 8. CDR3 size: 14 residues.

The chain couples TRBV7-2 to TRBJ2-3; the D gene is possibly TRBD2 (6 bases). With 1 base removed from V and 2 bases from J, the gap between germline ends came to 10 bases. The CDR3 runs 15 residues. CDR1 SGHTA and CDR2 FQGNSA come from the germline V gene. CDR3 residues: CASSLGGGDTDTQYF. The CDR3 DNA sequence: TGTGCCAGCAGCTTAGGGGGCGGGGACACAGATACGCAGTATTTT.

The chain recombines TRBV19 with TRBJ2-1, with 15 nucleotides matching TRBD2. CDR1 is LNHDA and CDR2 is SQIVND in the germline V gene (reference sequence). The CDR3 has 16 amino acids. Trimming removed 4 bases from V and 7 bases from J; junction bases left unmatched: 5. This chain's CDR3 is CASSTGLAGGLNEQFF. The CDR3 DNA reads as TGTGCCAGTAGTACTGGACTAGCGGGGGGGTTAAATGAGCAGTTCTTC.

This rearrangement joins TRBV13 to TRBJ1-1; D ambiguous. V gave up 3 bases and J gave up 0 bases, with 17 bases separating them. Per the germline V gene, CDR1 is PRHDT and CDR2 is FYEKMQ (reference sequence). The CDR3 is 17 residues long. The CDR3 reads CASSFVLVGDMNTEAFF. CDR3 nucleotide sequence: TGTGCCAGCAGCTTTGTGTTGGTGGGCGATATGAACACTGAAGCTTTCTTT.

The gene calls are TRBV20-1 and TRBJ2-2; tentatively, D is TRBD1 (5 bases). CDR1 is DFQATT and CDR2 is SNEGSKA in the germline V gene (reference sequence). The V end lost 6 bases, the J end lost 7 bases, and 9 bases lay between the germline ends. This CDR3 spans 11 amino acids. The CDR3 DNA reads TGCAGTGCAGGGGCCGGCGGGGAGCTGTTTTTT. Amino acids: CSAGAGGELFF.

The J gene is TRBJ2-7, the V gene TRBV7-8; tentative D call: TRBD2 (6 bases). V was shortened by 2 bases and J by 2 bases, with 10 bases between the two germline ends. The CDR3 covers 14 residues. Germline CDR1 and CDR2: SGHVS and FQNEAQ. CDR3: CASSLLALTYEQYF. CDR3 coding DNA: TGTGCCAGCAGCTTACTAGCGCTGACCTACGAGCAGTACTTC.

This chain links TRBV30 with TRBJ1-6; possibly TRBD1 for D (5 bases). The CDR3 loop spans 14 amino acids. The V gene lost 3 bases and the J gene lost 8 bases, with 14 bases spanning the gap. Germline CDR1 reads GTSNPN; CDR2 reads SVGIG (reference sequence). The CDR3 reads CAWSPLTGDSPLHF. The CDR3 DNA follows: TGTGCCTGGAGCCCCCTCACAGGAGATTCACCCCTCCACTTT.

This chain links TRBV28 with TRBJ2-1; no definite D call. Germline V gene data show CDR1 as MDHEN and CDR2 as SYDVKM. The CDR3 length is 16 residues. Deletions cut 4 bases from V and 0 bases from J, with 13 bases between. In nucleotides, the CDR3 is TGTGCCAGCAGTTCATTACTCCCTAGCTCCTACAATGAGCAGTTCTTC. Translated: CASSSLLPSSYNEQFF. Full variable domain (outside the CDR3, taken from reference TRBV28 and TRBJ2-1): DVKVTQSSRYLVKRTGEKVFLECVQDMDHENMFWYRQDPGLGLRLIYFSYDVKMKEKGDIPEGYSVSREKKERFSLILESASTNQTSMYLCASSSLLPSSYNEQFFGPGTRLTVL.

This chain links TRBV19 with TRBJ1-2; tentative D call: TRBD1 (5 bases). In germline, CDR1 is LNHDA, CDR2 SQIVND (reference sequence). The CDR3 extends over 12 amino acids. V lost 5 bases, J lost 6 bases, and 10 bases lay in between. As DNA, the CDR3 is TGTGCCAGTAGTTCCAGGGATGATGGCTACACCTTC. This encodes CASSSRDDGYTF.

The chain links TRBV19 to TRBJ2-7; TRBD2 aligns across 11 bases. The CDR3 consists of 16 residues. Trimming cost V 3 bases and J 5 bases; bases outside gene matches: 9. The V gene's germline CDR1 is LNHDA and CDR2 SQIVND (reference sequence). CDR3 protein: CASSINSGGDQNEQYF. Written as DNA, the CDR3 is TGTGCCAGTAGTATCAATAGCGGGGGGGATCAGAACGAGCAGTACTTC.

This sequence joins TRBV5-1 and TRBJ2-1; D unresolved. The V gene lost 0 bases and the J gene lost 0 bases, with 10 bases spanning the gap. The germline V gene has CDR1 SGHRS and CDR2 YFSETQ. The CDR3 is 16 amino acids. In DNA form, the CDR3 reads TGCGCCAGCAGCTTGGGTGCTTCGAGCTCCTACAATGAGCAGTTCTTC. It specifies CASSLGASSSYNEQFF. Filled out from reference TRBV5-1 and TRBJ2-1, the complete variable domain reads KAGVTQTPRYLIKTRGQQVTLSCSPISGHRSVSWYQQTPGQGLQFLFEYFSETQRNKGNFPGRFSGRQFSNSRSEMNVSTLELGDSALYLCASSLGASSSYNEQFFGPGTRLTVL.

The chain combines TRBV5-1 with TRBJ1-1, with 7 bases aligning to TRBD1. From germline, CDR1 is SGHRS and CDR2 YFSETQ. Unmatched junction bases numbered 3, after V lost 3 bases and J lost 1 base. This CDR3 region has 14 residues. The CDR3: CASSSRGKNTEAFF. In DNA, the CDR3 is TGCGCCAGCAGCTCCAGGGGGAAGAACACTGAAGCTTTCTTT.

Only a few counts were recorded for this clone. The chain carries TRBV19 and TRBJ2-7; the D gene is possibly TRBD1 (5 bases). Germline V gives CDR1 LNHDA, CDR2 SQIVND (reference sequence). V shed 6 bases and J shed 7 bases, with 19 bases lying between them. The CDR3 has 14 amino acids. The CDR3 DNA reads TGTGCCAGTAGCCGACCCTGGGGCAGGGAAGAGCAGTACTTC. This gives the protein CASSRPWGREEQYF.

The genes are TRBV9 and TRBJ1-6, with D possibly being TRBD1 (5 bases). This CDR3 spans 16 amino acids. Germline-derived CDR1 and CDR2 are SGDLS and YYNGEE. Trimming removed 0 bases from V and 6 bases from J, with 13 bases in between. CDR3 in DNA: TGTGCCAGCAGCGTAGATCCAGGGATATCTAATTCACCCCTCCACTTT. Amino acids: CASSVDPGISNSPLHF.

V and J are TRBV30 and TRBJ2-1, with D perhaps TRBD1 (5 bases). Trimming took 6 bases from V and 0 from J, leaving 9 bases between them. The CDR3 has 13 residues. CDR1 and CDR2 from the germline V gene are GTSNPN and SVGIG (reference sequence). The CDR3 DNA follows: TGTGCCTGCCAGGGAAGCTCCTACAATGAGCAGTTCTTC. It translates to CACQGSSYNEQFF.

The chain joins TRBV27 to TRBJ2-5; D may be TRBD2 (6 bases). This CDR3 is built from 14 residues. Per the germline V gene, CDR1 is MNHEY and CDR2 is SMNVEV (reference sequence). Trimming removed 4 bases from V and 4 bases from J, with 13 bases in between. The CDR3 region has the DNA TGTGCCAGCAGTTCCCTTAGGGGAGGAGAGACCCAGTACTTC. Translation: CASSSLRGGETQYF.

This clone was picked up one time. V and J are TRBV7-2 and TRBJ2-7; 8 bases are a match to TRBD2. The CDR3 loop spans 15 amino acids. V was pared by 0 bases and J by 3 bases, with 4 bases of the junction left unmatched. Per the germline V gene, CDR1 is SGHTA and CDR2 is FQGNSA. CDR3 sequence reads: CASSLALAGGYEQYF. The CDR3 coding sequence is TGTGCCAGCAGCTTAGCGCTTGCGGGGGGCTACGAGCAGTACTTC.

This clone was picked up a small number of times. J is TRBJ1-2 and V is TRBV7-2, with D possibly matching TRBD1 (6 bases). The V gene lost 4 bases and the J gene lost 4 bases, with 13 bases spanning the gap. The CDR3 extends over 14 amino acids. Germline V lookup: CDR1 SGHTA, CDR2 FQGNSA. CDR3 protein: CASSWGGGGYGYTF. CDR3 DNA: TGTGCCAGCAGCTGGGGGGGAGGGGGCTATGGCTACACCTTC.

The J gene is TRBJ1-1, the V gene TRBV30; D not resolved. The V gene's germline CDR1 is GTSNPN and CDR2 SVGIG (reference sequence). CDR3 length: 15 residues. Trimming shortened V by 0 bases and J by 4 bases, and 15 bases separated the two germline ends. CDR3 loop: CAWSVRIPTSTEAFF. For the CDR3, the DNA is TGTGCCTGGAGTGTAAGAATCCCGACATCCACTGAAGCTTTCTTT.